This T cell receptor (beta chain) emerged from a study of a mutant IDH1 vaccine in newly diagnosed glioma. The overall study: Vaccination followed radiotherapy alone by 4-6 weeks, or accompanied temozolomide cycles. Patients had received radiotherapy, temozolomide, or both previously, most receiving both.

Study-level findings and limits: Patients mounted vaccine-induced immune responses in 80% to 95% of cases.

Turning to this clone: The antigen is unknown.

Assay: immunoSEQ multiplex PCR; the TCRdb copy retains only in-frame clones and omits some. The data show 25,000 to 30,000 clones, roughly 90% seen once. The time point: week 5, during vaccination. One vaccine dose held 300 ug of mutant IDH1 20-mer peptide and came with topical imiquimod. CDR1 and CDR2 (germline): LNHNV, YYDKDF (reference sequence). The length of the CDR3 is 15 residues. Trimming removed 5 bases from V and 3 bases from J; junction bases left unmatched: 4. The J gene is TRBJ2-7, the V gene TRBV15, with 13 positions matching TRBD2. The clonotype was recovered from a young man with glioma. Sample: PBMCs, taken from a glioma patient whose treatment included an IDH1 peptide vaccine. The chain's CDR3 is CATSGGLAGLYEQYF. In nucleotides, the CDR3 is TGTGCCACCAGCGGGGGACTAGCGGGACTCTACGAGCAGTACTTC.